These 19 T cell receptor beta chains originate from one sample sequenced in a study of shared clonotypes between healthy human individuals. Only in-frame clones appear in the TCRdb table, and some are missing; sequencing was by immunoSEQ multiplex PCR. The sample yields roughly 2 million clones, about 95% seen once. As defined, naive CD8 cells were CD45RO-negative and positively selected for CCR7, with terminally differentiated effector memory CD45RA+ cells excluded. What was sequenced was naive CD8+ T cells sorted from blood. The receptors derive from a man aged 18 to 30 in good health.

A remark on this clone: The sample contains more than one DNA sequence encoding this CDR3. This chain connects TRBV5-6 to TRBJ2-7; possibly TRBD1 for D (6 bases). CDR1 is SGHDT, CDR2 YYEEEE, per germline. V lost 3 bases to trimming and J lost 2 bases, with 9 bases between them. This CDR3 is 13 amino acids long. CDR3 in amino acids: CASSWGQTYEQYF. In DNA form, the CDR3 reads TGTGCCAGCAGCTGGGGACAAACCTACGAGCAGTACTTC.

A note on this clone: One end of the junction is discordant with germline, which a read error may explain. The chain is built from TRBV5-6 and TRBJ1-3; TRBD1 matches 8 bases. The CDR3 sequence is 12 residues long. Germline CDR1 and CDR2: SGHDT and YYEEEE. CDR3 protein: CASSWGTGLIDF. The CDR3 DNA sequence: TGTGCCAGCAGCTGGGGGACAGGTTTGATTGATTTT.

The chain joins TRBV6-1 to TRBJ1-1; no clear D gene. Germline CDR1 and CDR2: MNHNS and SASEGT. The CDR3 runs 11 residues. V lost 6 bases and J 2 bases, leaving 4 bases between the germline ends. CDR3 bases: TGTGCCAGCAGATTCAACACTGAAGCTTTCTTT. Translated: CASRFNTEAFF.

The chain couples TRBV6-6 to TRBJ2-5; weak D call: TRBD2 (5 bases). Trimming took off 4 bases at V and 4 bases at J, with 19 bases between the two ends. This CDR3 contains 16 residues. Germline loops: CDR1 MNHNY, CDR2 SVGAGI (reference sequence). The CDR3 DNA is TGTGCCAGCAGTTCGGCCTCGGGATTAGCTGCAGAGACCCAGTACTTC. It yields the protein CASSSASGLAAETQYF.

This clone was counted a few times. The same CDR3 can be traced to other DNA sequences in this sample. CDR3 sequence: CASSVEGGSYNEQFF. The CDR3 DNA follows: TGTGCCAGCAGCGTAGAGGGGGGTTCCTACAATGAGCAGTTCTTC. The V gene is TRBV9, the J gene TRBJ2-1; D possibly matches TRBD1 or TRBD2 (6 bases each). Germline CDR1 and CDR2: SGDLS and YYNGEE. Trimming shortened V by 0 bases and J by 1 base, and 8 bases separated the two germline ends. The CDR3 has 15 amino acids.

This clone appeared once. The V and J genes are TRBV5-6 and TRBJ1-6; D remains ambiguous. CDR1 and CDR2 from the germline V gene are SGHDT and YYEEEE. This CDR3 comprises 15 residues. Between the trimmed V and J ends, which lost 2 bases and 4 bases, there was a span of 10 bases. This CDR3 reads CASSLWADYNSPLHF. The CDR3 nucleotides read TGTGCCAGCAGCTTATGGGCGGATTATAATTCACCCCTCCACTTT.

The CDR3 reads CASSRGSTNEKLFF. The CDR3 nucleotides read TGTGCCAGCAGCAGGGGGTCAACTAATGAAAAACTGTTTTTT. This chain connects TRBV27 to TRBJ1-4; the match to TRBD1 covers 7 bases. Trimming cost V 6 bases and J 0 bases; bases outside gene matches: 1. This CDR3 comprises 14 residues. The V gene's germline CDR1 is MNHEY and CDR2 SMNVEV (reference sequence).

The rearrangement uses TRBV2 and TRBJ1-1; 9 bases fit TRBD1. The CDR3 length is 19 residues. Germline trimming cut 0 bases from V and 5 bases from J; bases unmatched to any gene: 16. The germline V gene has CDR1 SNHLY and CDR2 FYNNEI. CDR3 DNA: TGTGCCAGCAGTGAAGCGTTTTGGGAAGGACAGGGGTCGGGGACTGAAGCTTTCTTT. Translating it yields CASSEAFWEGQGSGTEAFF.

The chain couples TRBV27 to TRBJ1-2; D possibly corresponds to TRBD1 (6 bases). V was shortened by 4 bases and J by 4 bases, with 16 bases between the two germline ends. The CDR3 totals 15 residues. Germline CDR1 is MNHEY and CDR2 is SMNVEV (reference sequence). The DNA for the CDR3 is TGTGCCAGCAGTTCCCTGGACAGTTTAGGCTATGGCTACACCTTC. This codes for CASSSLDSLGYGYTF.

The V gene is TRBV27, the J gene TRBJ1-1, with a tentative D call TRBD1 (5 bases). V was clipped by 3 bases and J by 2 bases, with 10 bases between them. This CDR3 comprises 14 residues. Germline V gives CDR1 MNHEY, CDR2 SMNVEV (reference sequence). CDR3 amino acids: CASSFWGVNTEAFF. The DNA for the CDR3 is TGTGCCAGCAGTTTTTGGGGGGTAAACACTGAAGCTTTCTTT.

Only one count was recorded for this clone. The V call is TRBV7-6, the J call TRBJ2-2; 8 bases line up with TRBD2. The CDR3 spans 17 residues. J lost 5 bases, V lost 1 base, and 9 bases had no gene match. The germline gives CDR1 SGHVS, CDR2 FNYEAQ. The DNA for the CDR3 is TGTGCCAGCAGCTTAGGCCCAGCGGGAGCGAGTACCGGGGAGCTGTTTTTT. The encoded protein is CASSLGPAGASTGELFF.

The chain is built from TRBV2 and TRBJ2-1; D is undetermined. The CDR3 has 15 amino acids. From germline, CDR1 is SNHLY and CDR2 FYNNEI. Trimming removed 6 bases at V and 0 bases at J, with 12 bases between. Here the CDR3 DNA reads TGTGCCAGCAGCCCTCAGCGCGACTCCTACAATGAGCAGTTCTTC. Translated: CASSPQRDSYNEQFF. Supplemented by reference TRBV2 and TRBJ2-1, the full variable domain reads EPEVTQTPSHQVTQMGQEVILRCVPISNHLYFYWYRQILGQKVEFLVSFYNNEISEKSEIFDDQFSVERPDGSNFTLKIRSTKLEDSAMYFCASSPQRDSYNEQFFGPGTRLTVL.

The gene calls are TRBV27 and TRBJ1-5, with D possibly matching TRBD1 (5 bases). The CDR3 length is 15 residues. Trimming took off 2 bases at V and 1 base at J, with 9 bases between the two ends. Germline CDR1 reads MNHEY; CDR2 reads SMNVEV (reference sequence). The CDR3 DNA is TGTGCCAGCAGTTTAGGCGGGGGGAGCAATCAGCCCCAGCATTTT. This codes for CASSLGGGSNQPQHF.

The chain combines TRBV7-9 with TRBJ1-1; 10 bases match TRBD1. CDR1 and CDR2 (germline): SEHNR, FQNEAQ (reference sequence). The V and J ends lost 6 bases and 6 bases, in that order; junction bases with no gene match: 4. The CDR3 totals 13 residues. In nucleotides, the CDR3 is TGTGCCAGCAGACCGACAGGGGGCGCTGAAGCTTTCTTT. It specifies CASRPTGGAEAFF.

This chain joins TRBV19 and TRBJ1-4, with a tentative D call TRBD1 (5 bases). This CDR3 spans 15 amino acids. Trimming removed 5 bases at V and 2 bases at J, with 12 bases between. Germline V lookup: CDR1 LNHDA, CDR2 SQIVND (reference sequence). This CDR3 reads CASSPRGATNEKLFF. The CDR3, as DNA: TGTGCCAGTAGTCCTAGGGGTGCTACTAATGAAAAACTGTTTTTT.

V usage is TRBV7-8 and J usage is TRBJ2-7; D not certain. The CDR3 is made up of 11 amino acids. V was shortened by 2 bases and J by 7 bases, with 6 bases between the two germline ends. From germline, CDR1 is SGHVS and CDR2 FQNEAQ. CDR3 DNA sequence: TGTGCCAGCAGCTTAAACGGGGAGCAGTACTTC. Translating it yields CASSLNGEQYF.

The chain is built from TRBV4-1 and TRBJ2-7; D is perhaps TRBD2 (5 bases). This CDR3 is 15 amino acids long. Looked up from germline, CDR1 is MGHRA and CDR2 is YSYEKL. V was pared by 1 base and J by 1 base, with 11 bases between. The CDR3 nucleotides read TGCGCCAGCAGCCAAGTCGCGAGGGAATCCTACGAGCAGTACTTC. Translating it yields CASSQVARESYEQYF.

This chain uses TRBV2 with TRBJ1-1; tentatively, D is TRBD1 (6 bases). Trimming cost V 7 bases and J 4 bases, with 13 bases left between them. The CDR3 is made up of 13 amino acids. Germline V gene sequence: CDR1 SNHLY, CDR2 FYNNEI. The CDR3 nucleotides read TGTGCCAGCACCTCAGAGGGGGGCACTGAAGCTTTCTTT. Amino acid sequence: CASTSEGGTEAFF. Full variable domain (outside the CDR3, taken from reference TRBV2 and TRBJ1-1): EPEVTQTPSHQVTQMGQEVILRCVPISNHLYFYWYRQILGQKVEFLVSFYNNEISEKSEIFDDQFSVERPDGSNFTLKIRSTKLEDSAMYFCASTSEGGTEAFFGQGTRLTVV.

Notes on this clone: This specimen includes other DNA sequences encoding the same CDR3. The CDR3: CASSFGDTEAFF. CDR3 coding DNA: TGTGCCAGCAGCTTTGGAGATACTGAAGCTTTCTTT. The chain combines TRBV7-9 with TRBJ1-1; D gene uncertain. Germline V gene lookup returns CDR1 SEHNR and CDR2 FQNEAQ (reference sequence). Trimming took off 3 bases at V and 5 bases at J, with 7 bases between the two ends. There are 12 residues in the CDR3.